The sample holds many counts of the clone carrying this T cell receptor beta chain. The antigen remains unidentified. Template material for amplifying TCR beta CDR3 regions consisted of RNA transcripts. The primer set for the first-round RT-PCR of the TCR CDR3 was HTBI. Using its own MiXCR run on the multiplex PCR reads, TCRdb lists one record per CDR3 protein. The profile shows roughly 570,000 distinct CDR3 sequences, about 15% of them singletons. Diagnoses used clinical symptoms, serum thyroxine and TRAb, thyroid ultrasound and orbital computed tomography. Out of over 7.5 ml of fresh peripheral blood came the PBMCs. This record belongs to a study of T cells in Graves' hyperthyroidism and ophthalmopathy. General study results and limits: Before onset, ophthalmopathy was predicted by the model a median around 6 months earlier. Ophthalmopathy and stable hyperthyroidism were separated by a 13 V-J model.

The CDR3 contains 15 residues. Germline V gene data show CDR1 as GTSNPN and CDR2 as SVGIG (reference sequence). The V gene lost 7 bases and the J gene lost 5 bases, with 20 bases spanning the gap. The sample consisted of blood. The TCR sequence derives from a young woman with Graves' hyperthyroidism. The chain joins TRBV30 to TRBJ2-2; D may be TRBD2 (6 bases). CDR3 sequence (DNA): TGTGCCTTCCCGCGGGGTAGCGCCATAACCGGGGAGCTGTTTTTT. This gives the protein CAFPRGSAITGELFF.